The present T cell receptor (beta chain) was sequenced within a study of vaccination and CD4 T cells after COVID-19. Treatment given: 10-day PBMC culture with coronavirus spike peptide pools or control peptides (ViraFEST assay). The table lists this clonotype with a count of one. Its target is not known. With the Oncomine TCR Beta short-read assay, DNA from cultured CD4+ T cells was sequenced. One entry per CDR3 protein results from TCRdb running MiXCR on the PCR reads. The sample contains about 11,000 distinct CDR3 sequences, approximately 53% of which appear only once. The clonotype comes from a human donor who had recovered from COVID-19. Sequenced: CD4+ T cells from blood, cultured in vitro.

CDR3 coding DNA: TGTGCCAGCAGTATCCGGGACATTGCCTACGAGCAGTACTTC. Its translation is CASSIRDIAYEQYF. The chain has TRBV12-3 or TRBV12-4 and TRBJ2-7; perhaps TRBD1 as D (6 bases). Trimming removed 5 bases at V and 2 bases at J, with 13 bases between. The CDR3 length is 14 residues.